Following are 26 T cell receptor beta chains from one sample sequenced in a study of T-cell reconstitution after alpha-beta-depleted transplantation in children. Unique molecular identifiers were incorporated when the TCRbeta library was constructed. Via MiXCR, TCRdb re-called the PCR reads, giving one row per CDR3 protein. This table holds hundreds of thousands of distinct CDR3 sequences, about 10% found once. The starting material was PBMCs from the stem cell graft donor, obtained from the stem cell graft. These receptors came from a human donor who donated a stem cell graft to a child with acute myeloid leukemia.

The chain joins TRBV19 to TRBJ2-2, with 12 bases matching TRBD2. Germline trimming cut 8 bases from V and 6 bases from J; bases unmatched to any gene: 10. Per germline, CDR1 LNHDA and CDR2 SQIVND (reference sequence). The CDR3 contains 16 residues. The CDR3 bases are TGTGCCAGTTCGATGCTAGCGGGAGGGGGATCCGGGGAGCTGTTTTTT. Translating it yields CASSMLAGGGSGELFF.

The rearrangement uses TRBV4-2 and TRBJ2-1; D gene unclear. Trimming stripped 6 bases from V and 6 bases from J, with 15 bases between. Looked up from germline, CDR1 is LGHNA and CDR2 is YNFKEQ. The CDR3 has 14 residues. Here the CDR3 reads CASRGEDFGNEQFF. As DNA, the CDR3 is TGTGCCAGCAGAGGAGAAGATTTCGGCAATGAGCAGTTCTTC.

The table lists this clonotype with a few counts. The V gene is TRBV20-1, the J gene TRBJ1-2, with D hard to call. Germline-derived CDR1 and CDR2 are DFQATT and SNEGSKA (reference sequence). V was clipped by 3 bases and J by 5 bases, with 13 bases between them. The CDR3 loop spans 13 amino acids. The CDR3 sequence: CSARIFLAYGYTF. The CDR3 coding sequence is TGCAGTGCTAGGATCTTCCTGGCATATGGCTACACCTTC.

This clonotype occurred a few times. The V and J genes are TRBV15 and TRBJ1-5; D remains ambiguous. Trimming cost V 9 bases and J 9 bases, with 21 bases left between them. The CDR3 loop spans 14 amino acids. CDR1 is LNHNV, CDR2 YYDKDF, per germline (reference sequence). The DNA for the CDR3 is TGTGCCACGTCATCGTCTTCCAGCGGCCGGCCCCAGCATTTT. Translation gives CATSSSSSGRPQHF.

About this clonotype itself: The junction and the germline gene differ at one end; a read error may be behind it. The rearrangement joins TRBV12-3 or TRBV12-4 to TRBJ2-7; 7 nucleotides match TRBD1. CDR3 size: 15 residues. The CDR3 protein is CASSLALRGRLFPDF. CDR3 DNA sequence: TGTGCCAGCAGTTTAGCGCTTAGGGGGCGACTATTCCCGGACTTC.

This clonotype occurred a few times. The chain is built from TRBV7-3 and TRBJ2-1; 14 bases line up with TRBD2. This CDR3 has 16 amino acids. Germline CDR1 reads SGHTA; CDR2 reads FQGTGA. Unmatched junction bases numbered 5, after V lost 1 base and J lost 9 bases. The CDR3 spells CASSLRGLAGEGEQFF. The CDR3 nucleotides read TGTGCCAGCAGCTTAAGGGGACTAGCGGGAGAGGGTGAGCAGTTCTTC.

CDR3 nucleotide sequence: TGTGCCAGCAGCCAAGAGGAGACTAGGAACTACGAGCAGTACTTC. This codes for CASSQEETRNYEQYF. This sequence joins TRBV16 and TRBJ2-7; TRBD2 is a possible D gene (6 bases). The CDR3 is 15 residues long. Germline V gives CDR1 KGHSY, CDR2 FQNENV. Trimming shortened V by 2 bases and J by 3 bases, and 14 bases separated the two germline ends.

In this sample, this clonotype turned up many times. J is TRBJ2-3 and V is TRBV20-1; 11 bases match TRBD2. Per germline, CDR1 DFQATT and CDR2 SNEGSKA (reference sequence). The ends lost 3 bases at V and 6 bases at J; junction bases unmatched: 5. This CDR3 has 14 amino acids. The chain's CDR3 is CSARPGLAVDTQYF. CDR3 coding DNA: TGCAGTGCTAGGCCGGGACTAGCGGTCGATACGCAGTATTTT.

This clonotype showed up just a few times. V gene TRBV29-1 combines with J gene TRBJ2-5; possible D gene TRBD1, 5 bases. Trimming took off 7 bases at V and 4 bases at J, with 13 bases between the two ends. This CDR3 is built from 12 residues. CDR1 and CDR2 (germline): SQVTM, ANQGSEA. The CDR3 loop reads CSASGGAETQYF. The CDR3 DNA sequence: TGCAGCGCGTCGGGTGGGGCAGAGACCCAGTACTTC.

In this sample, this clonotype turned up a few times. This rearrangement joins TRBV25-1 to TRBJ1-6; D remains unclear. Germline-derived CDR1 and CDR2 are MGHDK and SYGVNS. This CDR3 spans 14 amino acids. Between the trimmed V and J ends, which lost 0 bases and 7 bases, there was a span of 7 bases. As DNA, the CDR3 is TGTGCCAGCAGTGAATACCTACAGAATTCACCCCTCCACTTT. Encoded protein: CASSEYLQNSPLHF. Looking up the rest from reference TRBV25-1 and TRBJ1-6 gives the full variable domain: EADIYQTPRYLVIGTGKKITLECSQTMGHDKMYWYQQDPGMELHLIHYSYGVNSTEKGDLSSESTVSRIRTEHFPLTLESARPSHTSQYLCASSEYLQNSPLHFGNGTRLTVT.

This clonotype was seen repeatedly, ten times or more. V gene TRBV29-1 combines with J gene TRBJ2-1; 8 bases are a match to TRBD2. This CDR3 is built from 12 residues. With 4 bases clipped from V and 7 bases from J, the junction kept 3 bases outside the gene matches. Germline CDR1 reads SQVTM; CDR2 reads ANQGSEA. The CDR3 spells CSVVIAGNEQFF. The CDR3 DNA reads TGCAGCGTTGTAATAGCGGGGAATGAGCAGTTCTTC.

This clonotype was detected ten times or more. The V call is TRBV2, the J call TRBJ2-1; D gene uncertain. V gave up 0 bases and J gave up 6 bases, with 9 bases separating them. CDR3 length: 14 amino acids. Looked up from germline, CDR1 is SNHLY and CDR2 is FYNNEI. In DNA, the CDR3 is TGTGCCAGCAGTGAAGCGCTTGCACCCAATGAGCAGTTCTTC. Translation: CASSEALAPNEQFF.

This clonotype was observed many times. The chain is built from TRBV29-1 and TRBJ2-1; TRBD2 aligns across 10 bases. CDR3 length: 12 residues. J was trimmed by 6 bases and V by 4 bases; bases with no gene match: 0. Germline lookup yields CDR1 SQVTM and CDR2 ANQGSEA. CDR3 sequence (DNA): TGCAGCGTTGCTAGCGGGAGCAATGAGCAGTTCTTC. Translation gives CSVASGSNEQFF.

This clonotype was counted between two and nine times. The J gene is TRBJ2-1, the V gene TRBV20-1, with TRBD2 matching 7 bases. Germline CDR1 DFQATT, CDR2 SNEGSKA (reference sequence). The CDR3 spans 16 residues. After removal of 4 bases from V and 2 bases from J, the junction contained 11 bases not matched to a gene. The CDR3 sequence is CSATLLAAGAYNEQFF. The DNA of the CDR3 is TGCAGTGCTACTCTACTAGCTGCGGGGGCCTACAATGAGCAGTTCTTC.

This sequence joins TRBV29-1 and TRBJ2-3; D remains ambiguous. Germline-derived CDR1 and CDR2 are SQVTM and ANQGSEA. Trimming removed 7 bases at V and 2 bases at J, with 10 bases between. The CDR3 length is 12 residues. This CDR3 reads CSGRYYTDTQYF. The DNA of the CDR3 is TGCAGCGGCCGGTACTACACAGATACGCAGTATTTT.

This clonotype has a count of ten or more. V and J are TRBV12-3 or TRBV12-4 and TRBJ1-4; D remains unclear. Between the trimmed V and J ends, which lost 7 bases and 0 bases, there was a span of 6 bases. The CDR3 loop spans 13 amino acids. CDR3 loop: CASMDATNEKLFF. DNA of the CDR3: TGTGCCAGCATGGATGCAACTAATGAAAAACTGTTTTTT.

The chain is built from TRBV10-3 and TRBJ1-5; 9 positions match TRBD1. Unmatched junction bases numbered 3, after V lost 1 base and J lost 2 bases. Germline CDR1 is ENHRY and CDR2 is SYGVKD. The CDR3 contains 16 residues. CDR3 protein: CAISEWRTGGNQPQHF. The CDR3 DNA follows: TGTGCCATCAGTGAGTGGCGGACAGGGGGCAATCAGCCCCAGCATTTT.

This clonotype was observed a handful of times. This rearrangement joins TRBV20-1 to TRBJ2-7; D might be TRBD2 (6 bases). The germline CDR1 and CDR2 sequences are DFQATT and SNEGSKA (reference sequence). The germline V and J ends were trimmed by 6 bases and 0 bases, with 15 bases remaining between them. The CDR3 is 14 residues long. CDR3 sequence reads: CSAQLAFGSYEQYF. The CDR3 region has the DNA TGCAGTGCCCAACTAGCTTTCGGCTCCTACGAGCAGTACTTC.

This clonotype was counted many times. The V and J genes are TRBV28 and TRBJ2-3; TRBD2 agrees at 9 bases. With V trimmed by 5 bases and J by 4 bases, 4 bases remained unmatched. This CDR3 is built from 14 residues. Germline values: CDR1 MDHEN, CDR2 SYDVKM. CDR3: CASSQGLAPDTQYF. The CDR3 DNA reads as TGTGCCAGCAGTCAGGGACTAGCCCCAGATACGCAGTATTTT.

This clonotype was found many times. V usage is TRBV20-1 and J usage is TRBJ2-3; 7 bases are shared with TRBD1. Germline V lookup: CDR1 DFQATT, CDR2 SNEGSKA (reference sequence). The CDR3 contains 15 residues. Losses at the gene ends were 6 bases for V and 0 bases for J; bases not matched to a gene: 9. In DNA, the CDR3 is TGCAGTGCCCAGGACAGGTTGACTAGCACAGATACGCAGTATTTT. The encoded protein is CSAQDRLTSTDTQYF.

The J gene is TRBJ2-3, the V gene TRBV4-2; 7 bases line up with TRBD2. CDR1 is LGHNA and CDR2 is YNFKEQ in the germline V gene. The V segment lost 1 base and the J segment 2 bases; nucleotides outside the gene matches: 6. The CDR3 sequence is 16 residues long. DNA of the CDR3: TGTGCCAGCAGCCAAGGAATCGCGGGAGCCACAGATACGCAGTATTTT. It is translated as CASSQGIAGATDTQYF.

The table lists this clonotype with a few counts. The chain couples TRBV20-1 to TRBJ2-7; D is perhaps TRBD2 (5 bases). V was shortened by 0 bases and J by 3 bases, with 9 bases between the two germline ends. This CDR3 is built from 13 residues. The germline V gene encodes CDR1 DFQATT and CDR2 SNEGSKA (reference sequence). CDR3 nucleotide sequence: TGCAGTGCTAGAGATTGGAGCGGCTACGAGCAGTACTTC. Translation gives CSARDWSGYEQYF.

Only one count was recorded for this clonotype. The CDR3 DNA reads as TGTGCCAGCAGCAGAAACGGACGGGCAAGCTCCTACAATGAGCAGTTCTTC. Protein: CASSRNGRASSYNEQFF. The chain recombines TRBV11-1 with TRBJ2-1, with D uncertain. Trimming took 5 bases from V and 0 from J, leaving 17 bases between them. The germline V gene has CDR1 SGHAT and CDR2 FQDESV (reference sequence). CDR3 length: 17 residues.

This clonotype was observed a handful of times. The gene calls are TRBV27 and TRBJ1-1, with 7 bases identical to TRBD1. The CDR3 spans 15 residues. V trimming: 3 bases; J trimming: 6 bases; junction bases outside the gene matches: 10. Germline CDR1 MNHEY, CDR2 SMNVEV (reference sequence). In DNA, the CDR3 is TGTGCCAGCAGTTTCCACAGGGGAGGGAGCGCTGAAGCTTTCTTT. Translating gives CASSFHRGGSAEAFF.

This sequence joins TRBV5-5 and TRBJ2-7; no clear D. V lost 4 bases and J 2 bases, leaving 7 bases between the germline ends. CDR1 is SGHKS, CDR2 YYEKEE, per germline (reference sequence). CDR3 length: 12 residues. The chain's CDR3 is CASSEWAYEQYF. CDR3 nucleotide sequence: TGTGCCAGCAGCGAATGGGCCTACGAGCAGTACTTC.

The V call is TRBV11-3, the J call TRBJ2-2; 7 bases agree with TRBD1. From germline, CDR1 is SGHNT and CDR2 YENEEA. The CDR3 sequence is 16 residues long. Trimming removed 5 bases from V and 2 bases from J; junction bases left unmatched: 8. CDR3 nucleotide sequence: TGTGCCAGCAGCCTAAGGGGACAGCTTAACACCGGGGAGCTGTTTTTT. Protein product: CASSLRGQLNTGELFF.